Each of the 10 T cell receptor beta chains below was sequenced from the same sample in a study of monozygotic twins with inflammatory bowel disease. TCRdb reprocessed the 5' RACE reads, with one entry per CDR3 protein and no DNA. This repertoire includes 300,000 to 400,000 distinct CDR3 sequences. Sequencing was performed on blood. These receptors all come from a human donor with ulcerative colitis or Crohn's disease, or a healthy co-twin of an affected twin (not recorded which).

This sequence joins TRBV3-1 and TRBJ1-2; TCRdb's D call, TRBD1, is unchecked because there is no DNA. CDR3 length equals 16 residues. Looked up from germline, CDR1 is LGHDT and CDR2 is YNNKEL (reference sequence). The CDR3 protein is CASSHRQGAVGYGYTF.

The rearrangement uses TRBV2 and TRBJ2-3; TCRdb returns TRBD2, unconfirmable since there is no DNA. The CDR3 is 18 amino acids. The germline V gene encodes CDR1 SNHLY and CDR2 FYNNEI. CDR3 protein: CASSEAIAGGTFTDTQYF. Based on the CDR3 plus reference TRBV2 and TRBJ2-3, the full variable domain is EPEVTQTPSHQVTQMGQEVILRCVPISNHLYFYWYRQILGQKVEFLVSFYNNEISEKSEIFDDQFSVERPDGSNFTLKIRSTKLEDSAMYFCASSEAIAGGTFTDTQYFGPGTRLTVL.

This chain links TRBV7-2 with TRBJ2-3; with no DNA, the TCRdb D assignment of TRBD1 cannot be verified. Germline values: CDR1 SGHTA, CDR2 FQGNSA. The length of the CDR3 is 17 residues. CDR3 in amino acids: CASTSREGQGALDTQYF.

This rearrangement joins TRBV4-1 to TRBJ2-1; absent DNA, TCRdb's TRBD2 call cannot be checked. In germline, CDR1 is MGHRA, CDR2 YSYEKL. The CDR3 extends over 21 amino acids. The CDR3 sequence: CASSQEAGLAGGPPLYNEQFF.

J is TRBJ1-2 and V is TRBV25-1; the TCRdb call, TRBD1, lacks DNA for checking. Germline V gene sequence: CDR1 MGHDK, CDR2 SYGVNS. There are 20 residues in the CDR3. This chain's CDR3 is CASSEYRPTSGWGPGHGYTF.

The chain couples TRBV9 to TRBJ2-1; TCRdb proposes TRBD2, but this gene call is untestable without DNA. CDR3 length: 22 amino acids. Germline CDR1 reads SGDLS; CDR2 reads YYNGEE. The CDR3 loop is CASIWTSGGRVGPQSSYNEQFF.

The rearrangement uses TRBV5-1 and TRBJ2-4; the D call of TRBD1 rests on TCRdb alone, since no DNA is present to check it. The CDR3 sequence is 14 residues long. CDR1 is SGHRS and CDR2 is YFSETQ in the germline V gene. This CDR3 reads CASSLAGQGNIQYF.

The rearrangement joins TRBV21-1 to TRBJ2-7; TCRdb returns TRBD1, unconfirmable since there is no DNA. TRBV21-1 is shown as a pseudogene. The CDR3 covers 15 residues. This CDR3 reads CASSPRGTANYEQYF.

CDR3 residues: CASSSGTGDFEQYF. The genes are TRBV5-1 and TRBJ2-7; TCRdb outputs TRBD1, but without DNA this stays unchecked. Germline CDR1 and CDR2: SGHRS and YFSETQ. The CDR3 spans 14 residues.

V gene TRBV7-3 combines with J gene TRBJ2-2; there is no DNA to check the TCRdb D call of TRBD1. Germline CDR1 SGHTA, CDR2 FQGTGA. This CDR3 spans 16 amino acids. The CDR3 is CASSLTDRANTGELFF.